The sequence of this T cell receptor beta chain was determined in a study of T cell responses to AZD1222 COVID-19 vaccine. Regarding the study as a whole: Donors were largely white British and mainly female; clonal diversity was possibly underestimated.

Clones were sequenced by immunoSEQ multiplex PCR, and TCRdb holds only the in-frame ones, with some missing. There are roughly 75,000 clones in the sample; around 87% occur only once, and 18% lies in the top ten. As for this clone: No antigen is known for it.

Second doses that came at about 4 or about 12 weeks were put together. Germline V gene lookup returns CDR1 SQVTM and CDR2 ANQGSEA. Trimming removed 4 bases at V and 7 bases at J, with 14 bases between. The CDR3 has 12 residues. Sequencing was performed on peripheral blood, taken 28 days after the second AZD1222 dose. The chain recombines TRBV29-1 with TRBJ2-7; possible D gene TRBD2, 6 bases. The TCR was taken from an adult who received the AZD1222 COVID-19 vaccine. DNA for the CDR3: TGCAGCGTTGTAATCGGGGCGGGGGAGCAGTACTTC. Protein: CSVVIGAGEQYF.